Given below is one T cell receptor beta chain in context. Germline CDR1 reads SGHRS; CDR2 reads YFSETQ. This CDR3 is built from 14 residues. V lost 4 bases and J lost 7, with 17 bases in between. The data stem from a study of blood T cell repertoires in COVID-19. For the study at large: PBMCs, B-cell-depleted T cells, or T cells provided the cDNA or gDNA that made up the material.

Here immunoSEQ multiplex PCR was the method, and the copy in TCRdb shows in-frame clones only, minus some. Among some 81,000 clones listed, over 90% were seen once. The chain recombines TRBV5-1 with TRBJ1-2, with a weak D call TRBD1 (5 bases). Sequencing was done on a sample of peripheral blood. The TCR sequence derives from a human donor with active COVID-19. The donor label of this sample is uncertain. The CDR3 DNA sequence: TGCGCCAGCAGCCTGCCAAACCCGGGGGGTGGCTACACCTTC. It specifies CASSLPNPGGGYTF.